The 30 T cell receptor beta chains presented below share a single source sample, sequenced in a study of identical twins. TCRdb re-derived calls from the 5' RACE reads in MiXCR, one entry per CDR3 protein. The repertoire includes 100,000 to 110,000 distinct CDR3 sequences, 5.9% of them detected once, and 12% sits in the top ten. The sample was memory T cells sorted from blood. These TCRs come from a woman aged 45-60 years in good health.

This clonotype was seen a few times. This chain joins TRBV4-1 and TRBJ1-2, with 9 nucleotides matching TRBD1. Unmatched junction bases numbered 4, after V lost 1 base and J lost 4 bases. Germline loops: CDR1 MGHRA, CDR2 YSYEKL. This CDR3 contains 15 residues. The CDR3 here is CASSQGDRVSYGYTF. The CDR3 DNA sequence: TGCGCCAGCAGCCAAGGGGACAGGGTTTCCTATGGCTACACCTTC.

The rearrangement links TRBV10-3 to TRBJ2-5, with no clear D. This CDR3 is 11 amino acids long. Germline V gives CDR1 ENHRY, CDR2 SYGVKD. V was pared by 10 bases and J by 5 bases, with 11 bases between. Here the CDR3 reads CATLVGETQYF. The CDR3 DNA reads TGTGCCACCTTGGTTGGGGAGACCCAGTACTTC.

Ten or more counts support this clonotype. The chain employs TRBV12-5 and TRBJ2-2, with D maybe TRBD2 (6 bases). Trimming removed 7 bases from V and 2 bases from J, with 17 bases in between. CDR3 length: 16 amino acids. Germline CDR1 is LGHNT and CDR2 is FRNRAP. DNA of the CDR3: TGTGCTAGTGCCCTTGGCGCGGGGCCCAACACCGGGGAGCTGTTTTTT. Protein sequence: CASALGAGPNTGELFF.

At least ten counts were recorded for this clonotype. This chain connects TRBV11-2 to TRBJ2-3; D perhaps matches TRBD1 (6 bases). Germline V gives CDR1 SGHAT, CDR2 FQNNGV. Trimming took off 5 bases at V and 4 bases at J, with 7 bases between the two ends. The CDR3 length is 12 residues. Written as DNA, the CDR3 is TGTGCCAGCAGCAGGACAGCAGATACGCAGTATTTT. As protein: CASSRTADTQYF.

This clonotype appeared many times. The chain has TRBV2 and TRBJ2-7, with 10 bases identical to TRBD2. The ends lost 7 bases at V and 6 bases at J; junction bases unmatched: 12. There are 15 residues in the CDR3. Germline V gene lookup returns CDR1 SNHLY and CDR2 FYNNEI. CDR3 DNA sequence: TGTGCCAGCAAAACGAGAGCGGGAGGGCCCTTCGAGCAGTACGTC. Amino acids: CASKTRAGGPFEQYV.

This clonotype has ten or more counts. The chain combines TRBV27 with TRBJ2-3; possible D gene TRBD2, 5 bases. V was trimmed by 5 bases and J by 2 bases, leaving 20 bases between them. CDR3 length: 17 amino acids. The germline V gene encodes CDR1 MNHEY and CDR2 SMNVEV (reference sequence). The CDR3, as DNA: TGTGCCAGCAGTCCCTGGAGGCCGTCGTCACACACAGATACGCAGTATTTT. Protein sequence: CASSPWRPSSHTDTQYF.

The sample holds a few counts of this clonotype. This sequence joins TRBV5-4 and TRBJ2-6; no clear D gene. V lost 4 bases to trimming and J lost 0 bases, with 14 bases between them. Germline V gene sequence: CDR1 SGHNT, CDR2 YYREEE (reference sequence). This CDR3 is built from 17 residues. The CDR3 nucleotides are TGTGCCAGCAGCCAAGGACGGTTACTCTCTGGGGCCAACGTCCTGACTTTC. Protein product: CASSQGRLLSGANVLTF.

This clonotype has only a few counts. The chain carries TRBV20-1 and TRBJ2-3; D tentatively fits TRBD1 or TRBD2 (5 bases each). This CDR3 has 13 residues. V lost 5 bases and J 5 bases, leaving 14 bases between the germline ends. Germline CDR1 and CDR2: DFQATT and SNEGSKA (reference sequence). The DNA of the CDR3 is TGCAGTGCTTTCCGGGACCGCGAAGATACGCAGTATTTT. Translation: CSAFRDREDTQYF.

There are many counts of this clonotype. This rearrangement joins TRBV7-6 to TRBJ2-4; 8 bases are a match to TRBD2. V lost 3 bases, J lost 9 bases, and 25 bases stayed unmatched. Germline CDR1 is SGHVS and CDR2 is FNYEAQ. CDR3 length: 20 amino acids. The CDR3: CASSFIVGSGGRFSRSIQYF. The CDR3 bases are TGTGCCAGCAGCTTTATTGTTGGATCTGGCGGGAGGTTTTCCCGCAGCATTCAGTACTTC.

This clonotype was seen a handful of times. The V and J genes are TRBV18 and TRBJ2-1; a possible D gene is TRBD1 (6 bases). This CDR3 spans 13 amino acids. Germline V gene sequence: CDR1 KGHSH, CDR2 LQKENI. The germline V and J ends were trimmed by 4 bases and 8 bases, with 12 bases remaining between them. This CDR3 reads CASSLQGEDEQFF. The CDR3 region has the DNA TGTGCCAGCTCACTACAGGGTGAGGATGAGCAGTTCTTC. The variable domain in full, with the rest retrieved from reference TRBV18 and TRBJ2-1, is NAGVMQNPRHLVRRRGQEARLRCSPMKGHSHVYWYRQLPEEGLKFMVYLQKENIIDESGMPKERFSAEFPKEGPSILRIQQVVRGDSAAYFCASSLQGEDEQFFGPGTRLTVL.

This clonotype was recorded at least ten times. The CDR3 loop reads CSARDTNVETQYF. Here the CDR3 DNA reads TGCAGTGCTAGAGATACTAACGTGGAGACCCAGTACTTC. The chain has TRBV20-1 and TRBJ2-5; D is ambiguous. The CDR3 covers 13 residues. V was trimmed by 0 bases and J by 5 bases, leaving 10 bases between them. Germline-derived CDR1 and CDR2 are DFQATT and SNEGSKA (reference sequence).

This clonotype was seen at least ten times. This rearrangement joins TRBV10-1 to TRBJ2-5, with TRBD2 as a possible D gene (7 bases). Germline CDR1 reads WNHNN; CDR2 reads SYGVQD (reference sequence). The V end lost 0 bases, the J end lost 1 base, and 12 bases lay between the germline ends. This CDR3 comprises 16 residues. The CDR3 DNA is TGCGCCAGCAGTGAGTCGGGGGGGCAGGCCCAAGAGACCCAGTACTTC. Its protein product is CASSESGGQAQETQYF.

The sample holds many counts of this clonotype. The rearrangement links TRBV7-2 to TRBJ2-7; 9 nucleotides agree with TRBD2. This CDR3 has 17 residues. CDR1 and CDR2 from the germline V gene are SGHTA and FQGNSA. Trimming removed 0 bases from V and 2 bases from J; junction bases left unmatched: 8. The CDR3 DNA sequence: TGTGCCAGCAGCTTAGCGCGGCGGGCTAGCGGGACCTACGAGCAGTACTTC. Translation: CASSLARRASGTYEQYF.

This chain links TRBV6-6 with TRBJ2-2; the D gene is possibly TRBD2 (6 bases). The germline V gene has CDR1 MNHNY and CDR2 SVGAGI (reference sequence). The CDR3 is 14 residues long. The germline V and J ends were trimmed by 6 bases and 5 bases, with 13 bases remaining between them. CDR3 nucleotides: TGTGCCAGCAGACCCCGGGCGGGGACCGGGGAGCTGTTTTTT. Its translation is CASRPRAGTGELFF.

This clonotype has ten or more counts. The chain carries TRBV24-1 and TRBJ2-7, with a weak D call TRBD1 (6 bases). Trimming took 4 bases from V and 5 from J, leaving 17 bases between them. This CDR3 comprises 15 residues. Germline CDR1 reads KGHDR; CDR2 reads SFDVKD. CDR3 bases: TGTGCCACCAGTGACCGAAACAGGGCCGGGGACGAGCAGTACTTC. This codes for CATSDRNRAGDEQYF.

This clonotype has ten or more counts. V gene TRBV7-9 combines with J gene TRBJ2-1; possibly TRBD1 for D (6 bases). This CDR3 region has 16 residues. Trimming left V 5 bases short and J 7 bases short, with 21 bases between. Germline lookup yields CDR1 SEHNR and CDR2 FQNEAQ (reference sequence). The CDR3 protein is CASSGPRTARSNEQFF. The CDR3 DNA reads as TGTGCCAGCAGCGGGCCCCGGACAGCTAGAAGTAATGAGCAGTTCTTC.

This clonotype occurred a few times. A much larger clone sits a single nucleotide away, making a read error possible. The chain combines TRBV5-1 with TRBJ1-5, with D maybe TRBD1 (5 bases). This CDR3 region has 13 residues. Germline assignment: CDR1 SGHRS and CDR2 YFSETQ. CDR3 bases: TGCGCCAGCACCAGGGATAGCAATAAGCCCCAGCATTTT. Protein product: CASTRDSNKPQHF.

The sample holds many counts of this clonotype. The chain carries TRBV7-2 and TRBJ2-3, with D perhaps matching TRBD2 (5 bases). The CDR3 runs 14 residues. Germline assignment: CDR1 SGHTA and CDR2 FQGNSA. The V and J ends lost 1 base and 1 base respectively, with 6 bases between them. The CDR3 DNA reads TGTGCCAGCAGCTTAGGGCGGGGCACAGATACGCAGTATTTT. Amino acid sequence: CASSLGRGTDTQYF. The variable domain in full, with the rest retrieved from reference TRBV7-2 and TRBJ2-3, is GAGVSQSPSNKVTEKGKDVELRCDPISGHTALYWYRQSLGQGLEFLIYFQGNSAPDKSGLPSDRFSAERTGGSVSTLTIQRTQQEDSAVYLCASSLGRGTDTQYFGPGTRLTVL.

The table lists this clonotype with many counts. The chain is built from TRBV4-2 and TRBJ2-3; TRBD2 aligns across 8 bases. J was trimmed by 2 bases and V by 8 bases; bases with no gene match: 3. The CDR3 spans 13 residues. Per the germline V gene, CDR1 is LGHNA and CDR2 is YNFKEQ. The CDR3 nucleotides read TGTGCCAGCCAAGCGGGGGACACAGATACGCAGTATTTT. Protein sequence: CASQAGDTDTQYF.

This clonotype was seen repeatedly, ten times or more. The chain couples TRBV12-3 or TRBV12-4 to TRBJ2-7; TRBD2 matches at 10 bases. The CDR3 sequence is 14 residues long. With 6 bases clipped from V and 0 bases from J, the junction kept 2 bases outside the gene matches. The CDR3 DNA reads TGTGCCAGCAGCCCTAGCGGGAGCTCCTACGAGCAGTACTTC. Its translation is CASSPSGSSYEQYF.

In its sample, this clonotype was seen a few times. The chain employs TRBV27 and TRBJ1-5, with 7 bases that match TRBD1. Germline CDR1 and CDR2: MNHEY and SMNVEV (reference sequence). The CDR3 runs 14 residues. With 6 bases clipped from V and 6 bases from J, the junction kept 8 bases outside the gene matches. The CDR3 is CASSIADRVQPQHF. CDR3 nucleotides: TGTGCCAGCAGCATCGCCGACAGGGTTCAGCCCCAGCATTTT.

This clonotype has a count of ten or more. V and J are TRBV28 and TRBJ2-5; D not resolved. V lost 3 bases and J lost 5, with 10 bases in between. The CDR3 spans 13 residues. In germline, CDR1 is MDHEN, CDR2 SYDVKM. The CDR3 DNA reads as TGTGCCAGCAGTTTGGTGGTGAGCGAGACCCAGTACTTC. It codes for CASSLVVSETQYF.

At least ten counts were recorded for this clonotype. The chain joins TRBV20-1 to TRBJ1-3, with D perhaps matching TRBD1 (6 bases). Trimming cost V 6 bases and J 1 base, with 16 bases left between them. CDR1 is DFQATT and CDR2 is SNEGSKA in the germline V gene (reference sequence). This CDR3 contains 15 residues. CDR3 protein: CSASPRGQSGNTIYF. The CDR3 DNA sequence: TGCAGTGCCTCGCCCCGGGGGCAGTCTGGAAACACCATATATTTT.

This clonotype has a count of ten or more. The V gene is TRBV12-3 or TRBV12-4, the J gene TRBJ2-7; D is unresolved. CDR3 size: 13 residues. The V end lost 3 bases, the J end lost 4 bases, and 10 bases lay between the germline ends. The CDR3 DNA sequence: TGTGCCAGCAGTTTTGGCCCGGATTACGAGCAGTACGTC. Its translation is CASSFGPDYEQYV.

The V and J genes are TRBV12-3 or TRBV12-4 and TRBJ2-3, with 9 bases aligning to TRBD1. V shed 3 bases and J 6 bases; nucleotides not matched to a gene: 4. The CDR3 consists of 14 residues. CDR3 coding DNA: TGTGCCAGCAGTTTCCGGGACAGGGTTGATACGCAGTATTTT. Translating it yields CASSFRDRVDTQYF.

In its sample, this clonotype was seen many times. V usage is TRBV3-1 and J usage is TRBJ1-5; D not certain. The length of the CDR3 is 17 residues. Trimming shortened V by 1 base and J by 0 bases, and 13 bases separated the two germline ends. Germline V gives CDR1 LGHDT, CDR2 YNNKEL (reference sequence). CDR3 protein: CASSQGFAGYSNQPQHF. Here the CDR3 DNA reads TGTGCCAGCAGCCAAGGATTCGCTGGATATAGCAATCAGCCCCAGCATTTT.

This clonotype was recorded at least ten times. The gene calls are TRBV7-9 and TRBJ2-1; D is perhaps TRBD1 (7 bases). The V end was cut by 11 bases, the J end by 7 bases, with 12 bases between. CDR1 SEHNR and CDR2 FQNEAQ come from the germline V gene (reference sequence). The CDR3 runs to 11 residues. CDR3 residues: CAGGGANEQFF. CDR3 DNA sequence: TGTGCCGGAGGGGGCGCGAATGAGCAGTTCTTC.

This clonotype was seen repeatedly, ten times or more. This chain links TRBV12-3 or TRBV12-4 with TRBJ1-2, with no clear D. Trimming took off 3 bases at V and 2 bases at J, with 7 bases between the two ends. CDR3 size: 13 residues. The CDR3, as DNA: TGTGCCAGCAGTTTCTCGGAGAACTATGGCTACACCTTC. Protein sequence: CASSFSENYGYTF.

In DNA, the CDR3 is TGTGCCAGCAGTGACTCGGAGGACACTGAAGCTTTCTTT. Amino acids: CASSDSEDTEAFF. The chain joins TRBV6-4 to TRBJ1-1; D unclear. This CDR3 comprises 13 residues. Trimming cost V 0 bases and J 3 bases, with 5 bases left between them. Per germline, CDR1 MRHNA and CDR2 SNTAGT.

This clonotype was counted only a few times. The DNA of the CDR3 is TGCGCCAGCAGCTTGGAACTAGCGAGAACAGATACGCAGTATTTT. Its protein product is CASSLELARTDTQYF. This chain uses TRBV5-1 with TRBJ2-3, with 7 bases aligning to TRBD2. CDR3 length: 15 residues. Germline CDR1 is SGHRS and CDR2 is YFSETQ. Germline trimming cut 0 bases from V and 3 bases from J; bases unmatched to any gene: 4.